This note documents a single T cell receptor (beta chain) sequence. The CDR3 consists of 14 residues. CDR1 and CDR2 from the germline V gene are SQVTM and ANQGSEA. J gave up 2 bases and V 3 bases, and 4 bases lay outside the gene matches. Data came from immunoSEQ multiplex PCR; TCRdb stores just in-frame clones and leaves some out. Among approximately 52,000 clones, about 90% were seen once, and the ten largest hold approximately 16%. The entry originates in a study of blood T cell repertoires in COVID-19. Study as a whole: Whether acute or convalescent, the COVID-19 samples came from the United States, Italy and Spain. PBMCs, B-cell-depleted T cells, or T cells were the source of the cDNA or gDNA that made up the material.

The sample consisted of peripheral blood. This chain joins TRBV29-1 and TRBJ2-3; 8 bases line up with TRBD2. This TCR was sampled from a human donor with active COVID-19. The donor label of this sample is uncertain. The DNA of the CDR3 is TGCAGCGTTGATAAGGGACTAGTCACAGATACGCAGTATTTT. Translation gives CSVDKGLVTDTQYF.